This T cell receptor (beta chain) originates from a study of cytomegalovirus exposure and HLA in healthy donors. The PCR used 60 Vbeta and 13 Jbeta primers. Data came from immunoSEQ multiplex PCR; TCRdb stores just in-frame clones and leaves some out. The table shows over 150,000 clones, with about four fifths occurring only once. V lost 0 bases, J lost 7 bases, and 5 bases stayed unmatched. This CDR3 is built from 15 residues. Germline assignment: CDR1 SGHDT and CDR2 YYEEEE. This clone has a single count. V is TRBV5-6 and J is TRBJ2-7, with TRBD2 matching over 12 bases. The material sequenced was PBMCs. This TCR derives from a man younger than 40 in good health and CMV-seronegative. The CDR3 reads CASSLALAGGREQYF. The CDR3 bases are TGTGCCAGCAGCTTGGCGCTAGCGGGGGGGAGGGAGCAGTACTTC.